This T cell receptor beta chain was recovered during a study of shared clonotypes between healthy human individuals (dated by TCRdb to about 2020). A note on the overall study: The cohort included three men and a couple of women between 18 and 49 years of age. For each donor, CD4 naive and CD4 memory were each given three plates, CD8 naive was given two plates, and CD8 memory was given one plate. To estimate repertoire size and how much clonotype sharing occurs between individuals, the study deeply sequenced the blood TCR repertoires of five healthy adults. Different laboratories and diverse techniques were used to prepare libraries and sequence TCR repertoires, to increase sequencing depth and limit assay-specific biases. Between about 0.8 and 9.5 billion PBMCs per donor were obtained by leukapheresis. Here is what the overall study found, with its caveats: Sharing across a few donors was observed for around 4.8% of naive CD4, 3% to 3.5% of naive CD8, over 2% of memory CD4, and around 0.4% of memory CD8 clonotypes. Even with the large sequencing depth, rarefaction of the sorted-subset datasets indicated that sequencing was incomplete. Higher generation probabilities were observed for clonotypes shared by all four sorted-subset donors than for non-shared clonotypes. Sampling was restricted to blood, and TCR repertoires in tissues likely differ from the TCR repertoires found in blood. Naive subsets generally had larger estimated clonotype richness than memory subsets did. Based on pairwise subsampling, the degree of clonotype sharing among donors was expected to be affected by sequencing depth. Because the study included a small number of donors, the genetic and exposure-history diversity represented was limited.

From V the trimming removes 6 bases and from J it removes 5 bases, while the gene matches leave 9 bases of the junction unaccounted for. From its cysteine to its phenylalanine, the CDR3 spans 15 amino acids. Just CDR3 DNA is preserved here, 45 bases in frame from base 1. The germline V gene gives CDR1 as MDHEN and CDR2 as SYDVKM. CD8 naive samples consisted of CD45RO-negative cells that were positively selected for CCR7, yielding a CD45RA+CCR7+ population without TemRA cells. The donors were healthy, HIV-negative adults with no recently reported acute infections or vaccinations. Every donor was a Caucasian adult living in Nashville, Tennessee, USA. Blood was obtained by leukapheresis, after which PBMCs were separated by Ficoll-Histopaque density gradient centrifugation and cryopreserved in liquid nitrogen vapor phase. Analytical flow cytometry was used to check the purity and quantity of every magnetically sorted T cell population. Each sorted fraction had its genomic DNA isolated and then quantified by UV absorbance on a Nanodrop 2000c.

A remark on this clone: It lacks a known antigen. Base-call qualities are not available, and no considerably larger clone is one nucleotide away.

TCR CDR3 regions were amplified from genomic DNA by multiplex PCR using the deep immunoSEQ assay. Extracted genomic DNA from each cell subset was spread evenly across all wells of several immunoSEQ 96-well plates, with each plate serving as a replicate. For sorted subsets, each replicate PCR was loaded with 200 ng genomic DNA, equivalent to 30,000 or so T cell genomes. The purified libraries were quantified using a Qubit 3.0 fluorometer, sized with a Bioanalyzer 2100, and then quantified again using the KAPA Library Quantification kit. Every immunoSEQ 96-well plate was sequenced on a separate single-read 150-cycle Illumina NextSeq 550 flow cell. In the original analysis: Because only junctional sequences without quality scores were contained in the immunoSEQ output, filtering matching that applied to full-length reads could not be performed. Sequences were annotated with PyIR, a Python wrapper for IgBLAST v1.9, and V/J genes and CDR3 were assigned using IMGT germline references. Reads with weak V/J assignments (E-value above 1e-6), missing CDR3, stop codons, out-of-frame junctions, or ambiguous translated residues were removed. V3J clonotypes were defined by identical inferred V gene, J gene, and CDR3 amino acid sequence. Percentage overlap between repertoires was computed as shared unique clonotypes divided by the size of the smaller repertoire. Repertoire richness was assessed with RTK rarefaction, the Chao1 estimator, and Recon v2.1 estimates of unobserved clonotypes. For all TCRbeta clonotypes obtained by the gDNA method from a few donors, generation probabilities were computed with OLGA. TCRdb took this table from immuneACCESS and kept in-frame rearrangements with V and J called. Such tables lack part of the clones; where checked against another copy, unresolved V genes explain under half of the gap, and the rest is unexplained. The D gene and trimming were derived from the DNA, and the V and J assignments and clone size from that table. Recorded for this sample are hundreds of thousands of clones; approximately 96% of them occurred a single time. The top ten clonotypes cover about 0.11% of the sample.

The chain uses TRBV28 and TRBJ1-2, and 10 bases in between align with TRBD1. Source material: naive CD8+ T cells sorted from blood. The cell subset or site label, read with the paper, signifies: CD45RA+CCR7+. The receptor comes from a woman in her twenties or thirties in good health. The CDR3 region: CASSRDRGGYYGYTF. The DNA is TGTGCCAGCAGCCGGGACAGGGGAGGCTATTATGGCTACACCTTC.